This TCR beta chain was retrieved from a study of blood T cell repertoires in COVID-19 (dated by TCRdb to 2020 to 2022). Notes on the research overall: Collaborator samples came from the United States, Italy and Spain and covered acute and convalescent phases of COVID-19. The material from the prospective study consisted of cDNA or gDNA derived from T cells, B-cell-depleted T cells, or PBMCs. The dataset comprised deeply sampled blood TCRbeta repertoires from subjects exposed to, actively infected with, or recovered from COVID-19. The repertoires were made available in a free public database intended to serve as a resource for research on the immune response to SARS-CoV-2. The samples were drawn from the first 160 participants of the ongoing ImmuneRACE study and from over 950 subjects provided by 6 global collaborators. Nearly every sample came with metadata listing a de-identified subject ID, COVID-19 status, age in years and sex. Where available, HLA class I and class II types were obtained from metadata supplied by the sample provider rather than from assay-based typing.

Enrolling through a virtual design, the prospective study's participants ranged in age from roughly 18 to 100 years and lived across more than 20 United States geographic areas. To assign participants to cohorts, the prospective study relied on clinical history that participants themselves reported in a screening survey and a study questionnaire. In the prospective study, whole blood, serum and a nasopharyngeal or oropharyngeal swab were collected from each participant by mobile phlebotomists. Over a roughly 2-month period, participants in the prospective study had the option of providing additional blood draws and questionnaires. Before DNA extraction, blood samples from the prospective study were shipped at room temperature or frozen. From its cysteine to its phenylalanine, the CDR3 spans 13 amino acids. The DNA shown is the 39-base CDR3, in frame from base 1. Trimming at the junction amounts to 0 bases on V and 8 bases on J, and the germline ends lie 10 bases apart. The germline V gene (reference sequence) yields LGHDT for CDR1 and YNNKEL for CDR2.

Broad study findings and their caveats: The amount of clinical and demographic metadata varied by source and participant and was provided uncurated.

On this clone itself: There is no known antigen for this receptor. Base qualities are not at hand, and no much larger clone is one base apart.

The immunoSEQ Assay, a bias-controlled multiplex PCR, was used to amplify TCRbeta CDR3 regions from genomic DNA. Turning to the authors' computational methods: The number of nucleated cells in each sample was estimated by amplification of reference gene primers within the assay. To quantify the absolute abundance of each unique TCRbeta CDR3 rearrangement, sequence reads were collapsed and filtered. For each sample, productive Simpson clonality was calculated by taking the square root of Simpson's diversity index across productive rearrangements. Held by TCRdb, this immuneACCESS table contains in-frame sequences only and omits some clones. Under half of the omission traces to an unresolved V gene where checked; the cause of the rest is unknown. Clone size and the V and J calls come from that table; the DNA yielded D and trimming. The sample profile shows hundreds of thousands of clones; around 80% of them were found once. The ten biggest clones cover about 4.5% of the sample.

Recombination linked TRBV3-1 (or the pseudogene TRBV3-2) to TRBJ1-1, with an unclear D gene assignment. Sequencing input: PBMCs or T cells enriched from blood (not recorded which). This receptor was taken from a man aged 25-45 years with acute COVID-19. The DNA sequence reads TGTGCCAGCAGCCAAGAGATGGCCCAGGAAGCTTTCTTT. Its translation reads: CASSQEMAQEAFF.